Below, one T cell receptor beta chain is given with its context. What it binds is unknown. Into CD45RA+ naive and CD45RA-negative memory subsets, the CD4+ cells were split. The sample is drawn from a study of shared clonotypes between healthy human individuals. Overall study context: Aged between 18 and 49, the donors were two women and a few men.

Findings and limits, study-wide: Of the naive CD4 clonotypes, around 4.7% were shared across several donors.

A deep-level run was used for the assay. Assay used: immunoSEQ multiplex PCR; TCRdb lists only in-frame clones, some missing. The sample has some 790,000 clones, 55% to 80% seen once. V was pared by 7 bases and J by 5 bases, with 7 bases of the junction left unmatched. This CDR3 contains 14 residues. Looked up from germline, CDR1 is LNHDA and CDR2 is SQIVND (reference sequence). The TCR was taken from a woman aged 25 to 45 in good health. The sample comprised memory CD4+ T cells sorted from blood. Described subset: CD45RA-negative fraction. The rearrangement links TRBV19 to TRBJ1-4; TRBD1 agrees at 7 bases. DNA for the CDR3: TGTGCCAGTAAAGAAGGGACAGACAATGAAAAACTGTTTTTT. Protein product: CASKEGTDNEKLFF.